This T cell receptor beta chain was observed in a study of naive and memory T cell subsets. General observations from the study: A few larger clonotypes appeared in naive repertoires, especially CD8, possibly memory cells re-expressing CD45RA. Over 85% of naive TCR sequences appeared only once, unlike memory subsets. Clonotypes here are unpaired alpha or beta chain sequences.

CD4+ T cell IFNgamma after overnight CMV lysate exposure gave donor CMV status. Concerning this clonotype itself: What it recognizes is unknown.

This CDR3 region has 13 residues. Germline V gene lookup returns CDR1 SEHNR and CDR2 FQNEAQ (reference sequence). V lost 7 bases to trimming and J lost 2 bases, with 12 bases between them. Two oligonucleotides, mixed equimolar, formed the beta constant-region primer covering TRBC1 and TRBC2. The ligated cDNA underwent four PCR rounds using SP2 and nested alpha and beta constant-region primers. MiXCR, run by TCRdb on the UMI-ligation and nested PCR reads, gives a single entry per CDR3 protein. The data contain roughly 140,000 distinct CDR3 sequences, about a fifth of them singletons. This chain links TRBV7-9 with TRBJ2-7; tentative D call: TRBD2 (6 bases). This receptor was identified in a human donor in good health. Sequences were obtained from naive CD8+ T cells from blood. This CDR3 is CASTGGLTYEQYF. The CDR3, as DNA: TGTGCCAGCACCGGGGGACTCACCTACGAGCAGTACTTC.